This TCR beta chain was sequenced in a study of early T cells in non-severe SARS-CoV-2 infection. In the study overall: Sequenced material consisted of bulk RNA (from unsorted whole blood), and chains were unpaired.

cDNA molecules, individually, were tagged with unique molecular identifiers. TCRdb reanalysed the 5' RACE reads using MiXCR and keeps one entry per CDR3 protein. The sample carries tens of thousands of distinct CDR3 sequences, approximately 6% recorded once. The V and J ends lost 4 bases and 1 base respectively, with 8 bases between them. The CDR3 length is 13 residues. The germline CDR1 and CDR2 sequences are SGHKS and YYEKEE (reference sequence). In this sample, this clonotype turned up many times. The receptor was derived from an adult who was a healthcare worker with PCR-confirmed SARS-CoV-2 infection or an uninfected control (not recorded which). J is TRBJ1-1 and V is TRBV5-5, with TRBD1 as a possible D gene (5 bases). Sequenced: whole blood. The CDR3 reads CASSRGANTEAFF. The CDR3 DNA reads as TGTGCCAGCAGCCGAGGGGCGAACACTGAAGCTTTCTTT.